This entry lists 18 T cell receptor beta chains sequenced from one sample in a study of beta chain features in type 1 diabetes. cDNA synthesis used the whole RNA isolate, giving expressed TCRB sequences. Only in-frame clones appear in the TCRdb table, and some are missing; sequencing was by immunoSEQ multiplex PCR. The repertoire holds under 900,000 clones, with roughly 16% as singletons. The sample consisted of naive CD4+ T cells from blood. These receptors came from a woman between 18 and 29 years old in good health.

This clone occurred a few times. The J gene is TRBJ2-5, the V gene TRBV6-5, with TRBD1 matching 7 bases. After removal of 4 bases from V and 3 bases from J, the junction contained 5 bases not matched to a gene. CDR1 is MNHEY, CDR2 SVGAGI, per germline. This CDR3 region has 14 residues. CDR3 DNA: TGTGCCAGCAGTTCGAGACAGGGAAAAGAGACCCAGTACTTC. Translating gives CASSSRQGKETQYF.

The rearrangement uses TRBV6-5 and TRBJ2-2; D is undetermined. With 2 bases removed from V and 7 bases from J, the gap between germline ends came to 5 bases. Germline V CDR1 and CDR2: MNHEY, SVGAGI. The CDR3 consists of 12 residues. This chain's CDR3 is CASSYEGGELFF. The CDR3 coding sequence is TGTGCCAGCAGTTACGAAGGCGGGGAGCTGTTTTTT.

This clone was observed a handful of times. The chain employs TRBV15 and TRBJ2-1, with TRBD2 matching over 8 bases. In germline, CDR1 is LNHNV, CDR2 YYDKDF (reference sequence). V gave up 0 bases and J gave up 13 bases; unmatched junction bases: 8. The CDR3 spans 14 residues. CDR3 in amino acids: CATSRDRGSGSQFF. For the CDR3, the DNA is TGTGCCACCAGCAGAGACAGAGGAAGCGGGAGTCAGTTCTTC. The full variable domain, its missing parts supplied by reference TRBV15 and TRBJ2-1, is DAMVIQNPRYQVTQFGKPVTLSCSQTLNHNVMYWYQQKSSQAPKLLFHYYDKDFNNEADTPDNFQSRRPNTSFCFLDIRSPGLGDTAMYLCATSRDRGSGSQFFGPGTRLTVL.

This clone has more than one count but fewer than ten. The V and J genes are TRBV7-2 and TRBJ1-1; D gene uncertain. Germline CDR1 reads SGHTA; CDR2 reads FQGNSA. This CDR3 has 11 residues. V gave up 2 bases and J gave up 4 bases, with 2 bases separating them. CDR3 region: CASSLTTEAFF. CDR3 DNA sequence: TGTGCCAGCAGCTTAACCACTGAAGCTTTCTTT. Using reference TRBV7-2 and TRBJ1-1 for the parts outside the CDR3, the full variable domain is GAGVSQSPSNKVTEKGKDVELRCDPISGHTALYWYRQSLGQGLEFLIYFQGNSAPDKSGLPSDRFSAERTGGSVSTLTIQRTQQEDSAVYLCASSLTTEAFFGQGTRLTVV.

V and J are TRBV28 and TRBJ2-7; the match to TRBD2 covers 10 bases. The germline gives CDR1 MDHEN, CDR2 SYDVKM. The CDR3 has 13 residues. V dropped 5 bases and J dropped 12; count of bases not matched to a gene: 10. This CDR3 reads CASSPPASGSLYF. CDR3 DNA sequence: TGTGCCAGCAGTCCCCCAGCTAGCGGGAGTCTGTACTTC.

The gene calls are TRBV7-6 and TRBJ1-1, with 8 bases aligning to TRBD1. V gave up 4 bases and J gave up 10 bases; unmatched junction bases: 5. Germline V CDR1 and CDR2: SGHVS, FNYEAQ. The CDR3 has 12 residues. The CDR3 DNA reads TGTGCCAGCAGCTCGACGGGACAGGCAGCTTTCTTT. Amino acid sequence: CASSSTGQAAFF.

V usage is TRBV11-1 and J usage is TRBJ2-2; D is perhaps TRBD2 (5 bases). This CDR3 is 15 amino acids long. Between the trimmed V and J ends, which lost 5 bases and 6 bases, there was a span of 16 bases. Per germline, CDR1 SGHAT and CDR2 FQDESV (reference sequence). CDR3 protein: CASSHSEVIAGELFF. CDR3 DNA sequence: TGTGCCAGCAGCCACTCGGAGGTTATAGCCGGGGAGCTGTTTTTT.

The chain combines TRBV5-5 with TRBJ1-5; 11 bases are a match to TRBD1. Germline loops: CDR1 SGHKS, CDR2 YYEKEE (reference sequence). Germline trimming cut 5 bases from V and 9 bases from J; bases unmatched to any gene: 7. The CDR3 runs 14 residues. In DNA, the CDR3 is TGTGCCAGCAGACCCGGACAGGGGGCATGGCCCCAGCATTTT. The encoded protein is CASRPGQGAWPQHF. Together with reference TRBV5-5 and TRBJ1-5, the CDR3 gives the full variable domain: DAGVTQSPTHLIKTRGQQVTLRCSPISGHKSVSWYQQVLGQGPQFIFQYYEKEERGRGNFPDRFSARQFPNYSSELNVNALLLGDSALYLCASRPGQGAWPQHFGDGTRLSIL.

The rearrangement joins TRBV28 to TRBJ2-7; 10 nucleotides line up with TRBD2. Looked up from germline, CDR1 is MDHEN and CDR2 is SYDVKM. The CDR3 sequence is 14 residues long. V was clipped by 6 bases and J by 5 bases; unmatched bases: 7. In DNA form, the CDR3 reads TGTGCCAGCAGCGGAGCGGGAGGGCCCCACGAGCAGTACTTC. It specifies CASSGAGGPHEQYF.

The V call is TRBV5-4, the J call TRBJ2-1; 12 positions match TRBD2. The CDR3 sequence is 17 residues long. The germline CDR1 and CDR2 sequences are SGHNT and YYREEE (reference sequence). Losses at the gene ends were 3 bases for V and 2 bases for J; bases not matched to a gene: 6. As DNA, the CDR3 is TGTGCCAGCAGCTGGGGTCTAGCGGGAGGGACCTACAATGAGCAGTTCTTC. Translating gives CASSWGLAGGTYNEQFF.

This clone appeared a few times. This rearrangement joins TRBV7-2 to TRBJ2-7, with TRBD2 matching over 9 bases. CDR1 and CDR2 from the germline V gene are SGHTA and FQGNSA. This CDR3 comprises 18 residues. Trimming at V came to 1 base and at J to 3 bases, leaving 13 bases not matched to a gene. CDR3 sequence reads: CASSLGRMGLAGIYEQYF. The CDR3 DNA is TGTGCCAGCAGCTTAGGCCGGATGGGGCTAGCGGGAATCTACGAGCAGTACTTC.

This chain connects TRBV28 to TRBJ2-4; 9 bases line up with TRBD2. Germline V CDR1 and CDR2: MDHEN, SYDVKM. The CDR3 is 15 amino acids. V shed 4 bases, J shed 0 bases, and the junction held 1 base outside the gene matches. CDR3 coding DNA: TGTGCCAGCAGTTCTAGCGGGACAGCCAAAAACATTCAGTACTTC. This encodes CASSSSGTAKNIQYF.

In the case of this clone: A single base separates this from a much larger clone, so it may be a read error. V usage is TRBV11-3 and J usage is TRBJ1-1; D gene uncertain. From germline, CDR1 is SGHNT and CDR2 YENEEA. The CDR3 consists of 13 residues. Trimming pared 2 bases from V and 1 base from J, leaving 5 bases between. DNA for the CDR3: TGTGCCAGCAGCTTACAGGAGAACACTGAAGCTTTCTTT. As protein: CASSLQENTEAFF.

This clone showed up just a few times. The chain carries TRBV23-1 and TRBJ2-4, with 11 bases lining up with TRBD1. TRBV23-1 is identified as an open reading frame with a role that is uncertain. CDR3 length: 20 residues. The ends lost 0 bases at V and 2 bases at J; junction bases unmatched: 12. CDR3 DNA: TGCGCCAGCAGTCAATCGGATCGTCGGACAGGGGGCTCACCCAAAAACATTCAGTACTTC. It specifies CASSQSDRRTGGSPKNIQYF.

This clone has more than one count but fewer than ten. The chain recombines TRBV6-1 with TRBJ1-3; D unclear. The CDR3 has 13 residues. CDR1 is MNHNS, CDR2 SASEGT, per germline. V lost 7 bases and J 3 bases, leaving 10 bases between the germline ends. The CDR3, as DNA: TGTGCCAGCATAGAAGACCTTGGAAACACCATATATTTT. Translated: CASIEDLGNTIYF.

The chain couples TRBV5-1 to TRBJ2-1, with D perhaps TRBD1 (7 bases). Germline CDR1 is SGHRS and CDR2 is YFSETQ. The CDR3 length is 14 residues. V was trimmed by 3 bases and J by 8 bases, leaving 15 bases between them. The chain's CDR3 is CASSSTRGADEQFF. DNA of the CDR3: TGCGCCAGCAGCTCTACCAGGGGGGCAGATGAGCAGTTCTTC.

CDR3 residues: CASSLLAISRQPQHF. CDR3 coding DNA: TGTGCCAGCAGTTTATTGGCAATCTCTCGTCAGCCCCAGCATTTT. The V call is TRBV28, the J call TRBJ1-5; unclear D gene. Trimming cost V 1 base and J 6 bases, with 13 bases left between them. Germline V gene lookup returns CDR1 MDHEN and CDR2 SYDVKM. The CDR3 sequence is 15 residues long.

The V call is TRBV18, the J call TRBJ2-3; TRBD2 is a possible D gene (6 bases). The CDR3 is 15 amino acids. Looked up from germline, CDR1 is KGHSH and CDR2 is LQKENI. V lost 4 bases and J lost 1, with 12 bases in between. The CDR3: CASSHYLAGTDTQYF. CDR3 nucleotide sequence: TGTGCCAGCTCACATTACTTAGCGGGCACAGATACGCAGTATTTT.